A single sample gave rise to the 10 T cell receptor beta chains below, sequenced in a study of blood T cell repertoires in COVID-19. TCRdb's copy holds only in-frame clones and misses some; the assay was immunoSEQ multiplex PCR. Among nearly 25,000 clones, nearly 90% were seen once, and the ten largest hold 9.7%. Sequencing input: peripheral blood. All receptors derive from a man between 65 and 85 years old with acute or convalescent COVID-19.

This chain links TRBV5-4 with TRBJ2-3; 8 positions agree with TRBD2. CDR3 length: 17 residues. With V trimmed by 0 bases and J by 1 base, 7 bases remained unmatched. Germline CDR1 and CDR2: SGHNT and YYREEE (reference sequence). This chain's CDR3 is CASSLGGVLAGTDTQYF. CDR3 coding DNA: TGTGCCAGCAGCTTGGGAGGGGTACTAGCGGGCACAGATACGCAGTATTTT.

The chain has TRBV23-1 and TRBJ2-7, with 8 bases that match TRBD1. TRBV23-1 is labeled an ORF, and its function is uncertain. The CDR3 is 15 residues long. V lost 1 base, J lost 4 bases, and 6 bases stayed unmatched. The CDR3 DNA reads TGCGCCAGCAGTCAATGGAGGACAGGGCGGTACGAGCAGTACTTC. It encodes CASSQWRTGRYEQYF.

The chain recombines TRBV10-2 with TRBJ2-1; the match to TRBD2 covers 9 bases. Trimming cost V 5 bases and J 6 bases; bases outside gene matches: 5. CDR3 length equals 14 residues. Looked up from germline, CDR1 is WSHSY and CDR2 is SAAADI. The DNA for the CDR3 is TGCGCCAGCAGTCTAGCGGGATCCGGCAATGAGCAGTTCTTC. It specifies CASSLAGSGNEQFF.

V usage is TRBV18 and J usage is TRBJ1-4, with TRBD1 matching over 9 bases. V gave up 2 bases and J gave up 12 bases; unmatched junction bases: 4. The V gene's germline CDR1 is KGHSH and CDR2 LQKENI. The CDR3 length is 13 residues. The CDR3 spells CASSPGTGNELFF. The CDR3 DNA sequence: TGTGCCAGCTCACCAGGGACAGGGAACGAACTGTTTTTT.

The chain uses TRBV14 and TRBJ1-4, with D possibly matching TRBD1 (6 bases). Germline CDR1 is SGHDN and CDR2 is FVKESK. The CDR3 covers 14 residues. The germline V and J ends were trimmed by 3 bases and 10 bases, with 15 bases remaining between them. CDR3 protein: CASSQQGQFGKLFF. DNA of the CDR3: TGTGCCAGCAGCCAGCAGGGGCAGTTTGGAAAACTGTTTTTT.

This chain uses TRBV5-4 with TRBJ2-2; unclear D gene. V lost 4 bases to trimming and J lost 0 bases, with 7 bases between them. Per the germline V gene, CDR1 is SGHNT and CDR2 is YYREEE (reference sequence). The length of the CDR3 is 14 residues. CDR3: CASSQYTNTGELFF. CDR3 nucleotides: TGTGCCAGCAGCCAATACACGAACACCGGGGAGCTGTTTTTT. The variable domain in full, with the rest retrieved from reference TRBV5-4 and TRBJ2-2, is ETGVTQSPTHLIKTRGQQVTLRCSSQSGHNTVSWYQQALGQGPQFIFQYYREEENGRGNFPPRFSGLQFPNYSSELNVNALELDDSALYLCASSQYTNTGELFFGEGSRLTVL.

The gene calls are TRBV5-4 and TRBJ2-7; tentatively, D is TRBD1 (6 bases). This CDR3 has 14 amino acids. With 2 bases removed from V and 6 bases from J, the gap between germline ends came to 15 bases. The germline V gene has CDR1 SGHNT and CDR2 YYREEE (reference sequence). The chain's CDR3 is CASSFRGPSGEQYF. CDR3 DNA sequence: TGTGCCAGCAGCTTCAGGGGCCCCTCGGGCGAGCAGTACTTC.

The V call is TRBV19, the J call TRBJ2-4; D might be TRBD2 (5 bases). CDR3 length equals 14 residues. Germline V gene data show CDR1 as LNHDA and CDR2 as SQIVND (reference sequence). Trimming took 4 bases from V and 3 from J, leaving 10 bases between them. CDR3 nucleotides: TGTGCCAGTAGTAACCCCGGGGACAAAAACATTCAGTACTTC. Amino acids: CASSNPGDKNIQYF.

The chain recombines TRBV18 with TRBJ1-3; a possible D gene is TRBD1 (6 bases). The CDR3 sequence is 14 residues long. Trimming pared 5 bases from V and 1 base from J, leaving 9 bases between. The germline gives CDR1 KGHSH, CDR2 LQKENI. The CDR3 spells CASSAGTSGNTIYF. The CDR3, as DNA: TGTGCCAGCTCAGCAGGGACATCTGGAAACACCATATATTTT. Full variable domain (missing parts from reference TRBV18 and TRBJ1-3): NAGVMQNPRHLVRRRGQEARLRCSPMKGHSHVYWYRQLPEEGLKFMVYLQKENIIDESGMPKERFSAEFPKEGPSILRIQQVVRGDSAAYFCASSAGTSGNTIYFGEGSWLTVV.

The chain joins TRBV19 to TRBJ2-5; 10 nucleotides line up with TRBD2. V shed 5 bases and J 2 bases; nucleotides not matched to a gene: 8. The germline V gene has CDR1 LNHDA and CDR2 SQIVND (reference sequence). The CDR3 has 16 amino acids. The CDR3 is CASSSPSGGIQETQYF. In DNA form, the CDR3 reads TGTGCCAGTAGTTCTCCTAGCGGGGGTATACAAGAGACCCAGTACTTC.